These 5 T cell receptor beta chains came from one sample sequenced in a study of blood T cell repertoires in COVID-19 (dated by TCRdb to 2020 to 2022). The library was obtained by the immunoSEQ multiplex PCR assay. Held by TCRdb, this immuneACCESS table contains in-frame sequences only and omits some clones. Under half of the omission traces to an unresolved V gene where checked; the cause of the rest is unknown. In all, the sample holds some 240,000 clones, and roughly 80% of those were seen once. The ten largest clones add up to approximately 4.3% of the sample. Input material: PBMCs or T cells enriched from blood (not recorded which). These receptors were collected from a man under 40 with acute COVID-19.

CDR3 sequence (DNA): TGTGCCAGCAGTTCAATAGTGACCGGGGAAAAACTGTTTTTT. Its protein product is CASSSIVTGEKLFF. The J gene is TRBJ1-4, the V gene TRBV27, with D hard to call. The CDR3 is 14 residues long. Germline V gene sequence: CDR1 MNHEY, CDR2 SMNVEV (reference sequence). Between the trimmed V and J ends, which lost 4 bases and 8 bases, there was a span of 14 bases.

The rearrangement links TRBV25-1 to TRBJ1-2; possibly TRBD1 for D (6 bases). CDR3 length: 13 residues. The V gene lost 6 bases and the J gene lost 7 bases, with 15 bases spanning the gap. Germline CDR1 MGHDK, CDR2 SYGVNS. The CDR3, as DNA: TGTGCCAGCAGGACCGCGGGGGCCCGTGGCTACACCTTC. It encodes CASRTAGARGYTF.

This rearrangement joins TRBV5-4 to TRBJ1-2; no firm D call. The germline V gene encodes CDR1 SGHNT and CDR2 YYREEE (reference sequence). The length of the CDR3 is 13 residues. The ends were cut back, 1 base at V and 9 bases at J, with 13 bases in the middle. CDR3 nucleotides: TGTGCCAGCAGCTTGAGAGGTCCTGCCCGCTACACCTTC. Protein product: CASSLRGPARYTF.

The J gene is TRBJ1-6, the V gene TRBV27, with D possibly TRBD1 on 6 matching bases. CDR1 is MNHEY and CDR2 is SMNVEV in the germline V gene (reference sequence). CDR3 length: 16 residues. The V end was cut by 5 bases, the J end by 4 bases, with 15 bases between. As DNA, the CDR3 is TGTGCCAGCAGTGAAAGGACAGAAACATATAATTCACCCCTCCACTTT. Its translation: CASSERTETYNSPLHF.

The CDR3 region has the DNA TGTGCCAGCAGCCTGAAGGTCAACAGGGCCAGAGACTATGGCTACACCTTC. It yields the protein CASSLKVNRARDYGYTF. The chain couples TRBV7-9 to TRBJ1-2; tentatively, D is TRBD1 (6 bases). Trimming took 5 bases from V and 3 from J, leaving 22 bases between them. This CDR3 contains 17 residues. Germline CDR1 and CDR2: SEHNR and FQNEAQ (reference sequence). Drawing the rest from reference TRBV7-9 and TRBJ1-2, the complete variable domain is DTGVSQNPRHKITKRGQNVTFRCDPISEHNRLYWYRQTLGQGPEFLTYFQNEAQLEKSRLLSDRFSAERPKGSFSTLEIQRTEQGDSAMYLCASSLKVNRARDYGYTFGSGTRLTVV.